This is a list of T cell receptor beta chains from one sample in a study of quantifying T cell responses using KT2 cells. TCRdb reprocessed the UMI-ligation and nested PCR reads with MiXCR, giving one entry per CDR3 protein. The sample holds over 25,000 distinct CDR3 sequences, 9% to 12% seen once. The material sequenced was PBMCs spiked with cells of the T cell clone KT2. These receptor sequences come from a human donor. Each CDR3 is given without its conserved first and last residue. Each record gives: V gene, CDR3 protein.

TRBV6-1	ASSDLIGSVGLAGEGETQY
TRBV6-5	ASSTGRGDSPLH
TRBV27	ASATGRGSSYNEQF
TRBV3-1	ASSQEIIAGGLGEQF
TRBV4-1	ASSLSGGASYNEQF
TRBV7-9	ASSLGGVRSNVLT
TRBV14	ASSQVGRGTEAF
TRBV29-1	SVDFCIGGCPYEQY
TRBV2	ASSEVAPGDTQY
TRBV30	AWSRPPTHEQY
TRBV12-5	ASASEGAVNTEAF
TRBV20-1	SADLGLAATEDDSYNEQF
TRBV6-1	ASPEGSTYNEQF
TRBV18	ASSPSGYDTEAF
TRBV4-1	ASSPGGTSGSRYEQY
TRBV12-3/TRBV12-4	ASSFDRNTQY
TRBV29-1	SVIWGRFEAF
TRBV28	ASSRLSTEQF
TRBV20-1	SARERGASGGRLRGELF
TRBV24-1	ATKLPKY
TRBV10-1	ASSVKTSGRGNEQF
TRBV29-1	SVAGYTEAF
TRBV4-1	ASSQGGLGETQY
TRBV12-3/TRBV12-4	ASSFGNRRDTGELF
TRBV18	ASSPGFGYEQY
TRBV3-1	ASREAGVRNSPLH
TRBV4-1	ASSPLTGAFGNTIY
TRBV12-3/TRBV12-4	ASSLRQGAHVDLRPIQY
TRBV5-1	ASSFSGTGANEQF
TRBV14	ASSPASGSIREQF
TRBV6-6	ASSSGQGFGYT
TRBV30	AWSVGGYGYT
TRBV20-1	SARDFRNTGELF
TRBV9	ASSVAQGGDTQY
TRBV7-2	ASSFSYEQY
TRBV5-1	ASSLAGGFTSGNTIY
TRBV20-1	SAKRHRGRAGELF
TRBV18	ASSPQGFDSQPQH
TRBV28	ASRVSNQPQH
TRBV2	ASSLVRYEQY
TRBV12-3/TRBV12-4	ASSFLGSSTEAF
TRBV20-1	SARDRGEVYTGELF
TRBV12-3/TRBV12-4	ASSETSGTYNEQF
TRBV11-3	ASSLGQLRTDTQY
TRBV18	ASSAGSVSYEQY
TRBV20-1	SAQGVGNQETQY
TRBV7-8	ASSSLTPRVHTEAF
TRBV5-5	ASSFEWGGGNTIY
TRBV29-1	SGTASQETQY
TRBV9	ASSATSTDTQY
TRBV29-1	SVALAANTGELF
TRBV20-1	SATQQGGVQETQY
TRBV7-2	ASSQTSGSYEQY
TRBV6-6	ASSYPSGGNYGYT
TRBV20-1	SASGLSGANVLT
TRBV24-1	ATTPDSGTEAF